This T cell receptor (beta chain) was profiled in a study of CD8+CD57+ T cells in acquired aplastic anemia. Individuals selected for sequencing had exhibited CD8+CD57+ cell expansion on flow cytometry. Severe acquired aplastic anemia was present in all patients. Study observations and caveats: Any difference that existed in CD8+ Simpson's diversity between patients and controls was not significant.

The V segment lost 5 bases and the J segment 0 bases; nucleotides outside the gene matches: 2. Germline V CDR1 and CDR2: LNHNV, YYDKDF (reference sequence). The CDR3 has 14 amino acids. Profiling of TCR beta VDJ combinations and CDR3 sequences used genomic DNA as template. TCRdb re-called the reads through MiXCR, storing one row per CDR3 protein. The repertoire holds a few hundred thousand distinct CDR3 sequences, with roughly 34% as singletons. In the case of this clonotype: Its antigen remains unidentified.

The chain uses TRBV15 and TRBJ2-7; 9 bases agree with TRBD1. The source is a human donor with aplastic anemia. The source material was sorted CD4+, CD8+, or CD8+CD57+ T cells (not recorded which) from PBMCs. The CDR3 nucleotides are TGTGCCACCAGCGGGACAGGGATCTCCTACGAGCAGTACTTC. This gives the protein CATSGTGISYEQYF.